Listed below are T cell receptor beta chains from one sample, sequenced in a study of neurological immune-mediated disorders. TCRdb independently ran MiXCR on the 5' RACE reads; one entry per CDR3 protein. The data hold 50,000 or so distinct CDR3 sequences, with over 9% observed a single time. Material: PBMCs. These receptors were taken from a woman aged 40 to 55 with HTLV-1-associated myelopathy (HAM/TSP). Each CDR3 is given without its conserved first and last residue.

v_call,j_call,cdr3_aa
TRBV20-1,TRBJ1-4,SASGSNNEKLF
TRBV5-1,TRBJ2-3,ASSLGSTGTDTQY
TRBV5-5,TRBJ2-1,ASSLGPAQPSYNEQF
TRBV24-1,TRBJ2-1,ATSDPGDGGAGGNEQF
TRBV27,TRBJ2-1,ASSPTDRGQNEQF
TRBV5-5,TRBJ2-1,ASSPDLEVYNEQF
TRBV7-2,TRBJ2-7,ASSLGHNYEQY
TRBV5-1,TRBJ2-4,ASRGQGARNIQY
TRBV20-1,TRBJ1-1,SARRGVNTEAF
TRBV14,TRBJ1-2,ASSRPGQERNYGYT
TRBV4-1,TRBJ2-2,ASSQDGLAGGHRTGELF
TRBV20-1,TRBJ2-1,SARSGGSYNEQF
TRBV5-5,TRBJ2-3,ASSQLAGGRTDTQY
TRBV10-3,TRBJ2-5,AISEPLAGGQETQY
TRBV7-2,TRBJ2-3,ASSLALAGGPDTQY
TRBV4-1,TRBJ2-1,ASSHGLLRSYNEQF
TRBV12-3/TRBV12-4,TRBJ2-5,ASSPRDREETQY
TRBV5-1,TRBJ1-1,ASRGTTPHSGQNTEAF
TRBV5-1,TRBJ1-1,ASSLTGGDRNTEAF
TRBV5-6,TRBJ1-1,ASSLKNTEAF
TRBV4-1,TRBJ2-7,ASSQTKDAYYEQY
TRBV9,TRBJ2-7,ASSVRPGQGYEQY
TRBV12-3/TRBV12-4,TRBJ1-5,ASSPYRGGEPQH
TRBV7-8,TRBJ2-7,ASSLDGISYEQY
TRBV6-5,TRBJ1-2,ASSTGGIGGYT
TRBV6-6,TRBJ1-3,ASSPSLGSGNTIY
TRBV7-2,TRBJ1-1,ASSLKGWATEAF
TRBV4-1,TRBJ2-1,ASSHSKSAGGNEQF
TRBV30,TRBJ2-1,AWSLPLTGAYNEQF
TRBV2,TRBJ2-7,ASSPGTFYEQY
TRBV7-2,TRBJ1-4,ASSPPGDATNEKLF
TRBV7-2,TRBJ2-7,ASSPGGSRSYEQY
TRBV30,TRBJ1-2,AWSVLDIDGYT
TRBV20-1,TRBJ2-7,SARSHRVSYEQY
TRBV7-9,TRBJ1-1,ASSLKGSYTEAF
TRBV3-1,TRBJ1-1,ASSRGTEAF
TRBV12-3/TRBV12-4,TRBJ1-4,ASSSGTGGEKLF
TRBV11-2,TRBJ2-7,ASSLDRNSYEQY
TRBV5-8,TRBJ1-2,ASSLYVAAGYT
TRBV7-6,TRBJ2-5,ASSLGLQETQY
TRBV3-1,TRBJ2-1,ASSFRDRGHYEQF
TRBV6-5,TRBJ1-5,ASSPGQGADQPQH
TRBV10-3,TRBJ2-1,AISVGRLAGGPGYNEQF
TRBV6-6,TRBJ2-7,ASSSQGGGAHHEQY
TRBV15,TRBJ2-7,ATSRAPDSEQY
TRBV4-3,TRBJ1-2,ASSHSRDRNYGYT
TRBV4-3,TRBJ2-6,ASSQATGGVSGAYVLT
TRBV5-5,TRBJ2-3,ASSLGLPRTDTQY
TRBV4-1,TRBJ2-3,ASSLRVLAELSDTQY
TRBV30,TRBJ2-3,AWDRASRRWDTQY
TRBV3-1,TRBJ2-1,ASSQVGGTYNEQF
TRBV7-2,TRBJ2-3,ASSLVGSGGTDTQY
TRBV7-2,TRBJ1-6,ASSLRQGIYNSPLH
TRBV7-9,TRBJ2-4,AISLGGGNIHY
TRBV14,TRBJ2-7,ASSARDRGNYEQY